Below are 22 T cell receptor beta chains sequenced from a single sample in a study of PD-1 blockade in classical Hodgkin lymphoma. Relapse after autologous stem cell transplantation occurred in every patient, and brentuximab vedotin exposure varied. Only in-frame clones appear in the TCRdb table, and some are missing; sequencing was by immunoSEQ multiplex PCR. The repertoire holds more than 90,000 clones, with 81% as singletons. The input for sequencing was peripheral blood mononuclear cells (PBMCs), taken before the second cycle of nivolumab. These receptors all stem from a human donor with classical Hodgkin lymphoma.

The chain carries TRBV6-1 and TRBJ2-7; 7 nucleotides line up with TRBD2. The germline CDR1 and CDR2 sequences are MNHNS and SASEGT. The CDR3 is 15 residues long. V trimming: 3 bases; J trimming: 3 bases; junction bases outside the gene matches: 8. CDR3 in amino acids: CASSEGLRAIYEQYF. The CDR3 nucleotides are TGTGCCAGCAGTGAGGGACTACGAGCTATCTACGAGCAGTACTTC.

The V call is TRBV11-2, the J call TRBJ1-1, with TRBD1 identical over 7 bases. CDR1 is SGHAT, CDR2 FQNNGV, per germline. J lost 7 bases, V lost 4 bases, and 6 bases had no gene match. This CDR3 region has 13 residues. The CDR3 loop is CASSSDRDLEAFF. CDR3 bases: TGTGCCAGCAGCTCAGACAGGGATCTTGAAGCTTTCTTT. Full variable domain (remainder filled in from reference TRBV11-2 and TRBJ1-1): EAGVAQSPRYKIIEKRQSVAFWCNPISGHATLYWYQQILGQGPKLLIQFQNNGVVDDSQLPKDRFSAERLKGVDSTLKIQPAKLEDSAVYLCASSSDRDLEAFFGQGTRLTVV.

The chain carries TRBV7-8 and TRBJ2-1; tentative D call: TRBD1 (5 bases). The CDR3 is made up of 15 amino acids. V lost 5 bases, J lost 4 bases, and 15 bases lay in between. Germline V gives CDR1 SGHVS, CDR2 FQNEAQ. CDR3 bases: TGTGCCAGCAGCCCCGGGCGTCAGGGTTACAATGAGCAGTTCTTC. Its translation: CASSPGRQGYNEQFF. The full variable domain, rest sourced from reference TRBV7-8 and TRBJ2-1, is GAGVSQSPRYKVAKRGQDVALRCDPISGHVSLFWYQQALGQGPEFLTYFQNEAQLDKSGLPSDRFFAERPEGSVSTLKIQRTQQEDSAVYLCASSPGRQGYNEQFFGPGTRLTVL.

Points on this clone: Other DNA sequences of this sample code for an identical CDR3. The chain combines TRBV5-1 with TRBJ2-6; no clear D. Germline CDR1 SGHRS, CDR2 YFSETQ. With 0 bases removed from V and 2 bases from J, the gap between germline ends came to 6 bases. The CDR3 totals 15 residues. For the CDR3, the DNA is TGCGCCAGCAGCTTGGGCGGTGCTGGGGCCAACGTCCTGACTTTC. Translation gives CASSLGGAGANVLTF. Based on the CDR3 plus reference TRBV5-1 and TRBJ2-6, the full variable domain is KAGVTQTPRYLIKTRGQQVTLSCSPISGHRSVSWYQQTPGQGLQFLFEYFSETQRNKGNFPGRFSGRQFSNSRSEMNVSTLELGDSALYLCASSLGGAGANVLTFGAGSRLTVL.

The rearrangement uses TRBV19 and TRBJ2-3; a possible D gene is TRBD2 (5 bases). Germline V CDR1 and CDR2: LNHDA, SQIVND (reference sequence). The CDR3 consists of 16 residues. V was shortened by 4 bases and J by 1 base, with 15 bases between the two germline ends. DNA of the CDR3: TGTGCCAGTAGTAAGGGAGCGGTGGCAGGCACAGATACGCAGTATTTT. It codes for CASSKGAVAGTDTQYF. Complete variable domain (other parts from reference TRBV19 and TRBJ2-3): DGGITQSPKYLFRKEGQNVTLSCEQNLNHDAMYWYRQDPGQGLRLIYYSQIVNDFQKGDIAEGYSVSREKKESFPLTVTSAQKNPTAFYLCASSKGAVAGTDTQYFGPGTRLTVL.

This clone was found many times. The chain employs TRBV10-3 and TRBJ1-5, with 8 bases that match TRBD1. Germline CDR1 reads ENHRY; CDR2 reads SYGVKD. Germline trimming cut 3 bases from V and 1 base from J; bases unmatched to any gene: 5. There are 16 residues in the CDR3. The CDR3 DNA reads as TGTGCCATCAGTGACAGGGGGCTGGTCAGCAATCAGCCCCAGCATTTT. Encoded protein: CAISDRGLVSNQPQHF.

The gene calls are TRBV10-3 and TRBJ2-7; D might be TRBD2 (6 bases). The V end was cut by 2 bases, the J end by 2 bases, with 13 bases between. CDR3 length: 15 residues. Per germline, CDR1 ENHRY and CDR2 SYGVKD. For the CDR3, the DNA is TGTGCCATCAGTGAGACTGGAGGGTTCACCTACGAGCAGTACTTC. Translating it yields CAISETGGFTYEQYF.

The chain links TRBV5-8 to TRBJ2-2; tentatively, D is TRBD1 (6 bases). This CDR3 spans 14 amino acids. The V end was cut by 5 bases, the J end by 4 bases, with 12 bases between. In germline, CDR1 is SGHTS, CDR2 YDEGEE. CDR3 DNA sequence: TGTGCCAGCAGGACCATGGGGGCCACCGGGGAGCTGTTTTTT. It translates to CASRTMGATGELFF.

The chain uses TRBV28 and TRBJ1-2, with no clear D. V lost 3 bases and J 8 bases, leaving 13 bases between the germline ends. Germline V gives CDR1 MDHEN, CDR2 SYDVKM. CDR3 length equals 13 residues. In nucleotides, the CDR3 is TGTGCCAGCAGTTTGGACCCCCTACGGGGCTACACCTTC. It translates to CASSLDPLRGYTF.

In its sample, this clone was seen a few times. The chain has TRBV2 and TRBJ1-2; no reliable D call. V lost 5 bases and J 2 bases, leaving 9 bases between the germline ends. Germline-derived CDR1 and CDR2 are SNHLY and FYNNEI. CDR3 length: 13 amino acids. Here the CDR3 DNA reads TGTGCCAGCAGTCTCGAACCCAACTATGGCTACACCTTC. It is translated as CASSLEPNYGYTF.

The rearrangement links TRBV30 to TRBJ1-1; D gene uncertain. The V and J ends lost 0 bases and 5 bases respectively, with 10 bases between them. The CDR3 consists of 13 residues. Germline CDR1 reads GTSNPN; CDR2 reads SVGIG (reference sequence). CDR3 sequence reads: CAWSVLWATEAFF. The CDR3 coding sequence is TGTGCCTGGAGTGTACTATGGGCAACTGAAGCTTTCTTT.

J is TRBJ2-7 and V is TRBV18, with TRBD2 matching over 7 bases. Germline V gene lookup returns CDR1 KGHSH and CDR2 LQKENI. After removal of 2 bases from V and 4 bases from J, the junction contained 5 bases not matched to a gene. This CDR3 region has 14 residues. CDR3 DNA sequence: TGTGCCAGCTCACCAGGCGGGAGTCGGTACGAGCAGTACTTC. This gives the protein CASSPGGSRYEQYF.

The DNA of the CDR3 is TGTGCCAGCAGTGAAGGGGGGATAGCCAAAAACATTCAGTACTTC. Its protein is CASSEGGIAKNIQYF. J is TRBJ2-4 and V is TRBV6-1; TRBD1 or TRBD2 may be the D gene (5 bases each). Germline V lookup: CDR1 MNHNS, CDR2 SASEGT. The CDR3 runs to 15 residues. V gave up 1 base and J gave up 0 bases, with 7 bases separating them.

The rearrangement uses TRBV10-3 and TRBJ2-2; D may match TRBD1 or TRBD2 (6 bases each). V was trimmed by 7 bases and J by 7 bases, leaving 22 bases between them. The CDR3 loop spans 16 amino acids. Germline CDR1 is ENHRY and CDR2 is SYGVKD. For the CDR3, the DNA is TGTGCCATCAACCCCACAGGGCACACGGGACTCGGGGAGCTGTTTTTT. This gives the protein CAINPTGHTGLGELFF.

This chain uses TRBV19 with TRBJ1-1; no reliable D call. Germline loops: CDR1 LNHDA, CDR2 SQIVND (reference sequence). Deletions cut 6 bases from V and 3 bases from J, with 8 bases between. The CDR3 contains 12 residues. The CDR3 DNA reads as TGTGCCAGTAGACTAGTTGACACTGAAGCTTTCTTT. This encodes CASRLVDTEAFF.

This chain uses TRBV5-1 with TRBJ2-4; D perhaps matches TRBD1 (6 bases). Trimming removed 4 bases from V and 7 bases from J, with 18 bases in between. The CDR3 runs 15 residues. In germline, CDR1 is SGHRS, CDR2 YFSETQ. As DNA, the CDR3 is TGCGCCAGCAGCCTGCCAACAGTTGGGGGCAACATTCAGTACTTC. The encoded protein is CASSLPTVGGNIQYF.

Here the CDR3 reads CASSPRAGRTELEQFF. CDR3 bases: TGTGCCAGCAGCCCCAGGGCGGGGCGGACTGAGCTGGAGCAGTTCTTC. This sequence joins TRBV9 and TRBJ2-1, with D perhaps TRBD2 (6 bases). This CDR3 has 16 residues. CDR1 SGDLS and CDR2 YYNGEE come from the germline V gene. V was trimmed by 4 bases and J by 10 bases, leaving 24 bases between them.

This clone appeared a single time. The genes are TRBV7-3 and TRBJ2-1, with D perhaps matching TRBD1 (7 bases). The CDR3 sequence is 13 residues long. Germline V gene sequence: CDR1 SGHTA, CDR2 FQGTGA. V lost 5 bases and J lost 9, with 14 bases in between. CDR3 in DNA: TGTGCCAGCAGCCCCAGGGGGGTCGGTGAGCAGTTCTTC. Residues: CASSPRGVGEQFF.

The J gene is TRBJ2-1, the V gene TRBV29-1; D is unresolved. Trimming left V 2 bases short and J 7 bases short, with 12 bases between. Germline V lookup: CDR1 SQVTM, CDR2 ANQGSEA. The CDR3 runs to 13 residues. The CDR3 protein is CSVEFVQSNEQFF. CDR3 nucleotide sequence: TGCAGCGTTGAATTTGTCCAGTCGAATGAGCAGTTCTTC.

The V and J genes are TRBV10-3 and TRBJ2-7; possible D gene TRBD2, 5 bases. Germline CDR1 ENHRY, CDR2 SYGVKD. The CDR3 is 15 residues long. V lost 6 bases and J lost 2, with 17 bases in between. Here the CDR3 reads CAIRASDGETYEQYF. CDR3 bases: TGTGCCATCAGAGCCTCTGACGGGGAAACCTACGAGCAGTACTTC.

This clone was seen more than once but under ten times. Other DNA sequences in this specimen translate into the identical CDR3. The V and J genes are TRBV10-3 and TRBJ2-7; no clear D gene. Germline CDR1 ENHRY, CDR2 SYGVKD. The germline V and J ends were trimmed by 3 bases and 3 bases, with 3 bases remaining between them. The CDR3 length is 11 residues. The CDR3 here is CAISDLYEQYF. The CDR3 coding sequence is TGTGCCATCAGTGACCTCTACGAGCAGTACTTC.

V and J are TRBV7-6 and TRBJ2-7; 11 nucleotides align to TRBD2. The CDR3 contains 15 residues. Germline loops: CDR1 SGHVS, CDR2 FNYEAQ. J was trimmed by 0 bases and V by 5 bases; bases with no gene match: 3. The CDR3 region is CASSRTSGSSYEQYF. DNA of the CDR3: TGTGCCAGCAGCCGAACTAGCGGGAGCTCCTACGAGCAGTACTTC.